This T cell receptor beta chain derives from a study of blood T cell repertoires in COVID-19. Overall study context: Whether acute or convalescent, the COVID-19 samples came from the United States, Italy and Spain. From T cells, B-cell-depleted T cells, or PBMCs came the material, which was cDNA or gDNA.

In germline, CDR1 is GTSNPN, CDR2 SVGIG (reference sequence). The CDR3 extends over 14 amino acids. V lost 0 bases and J 7 bases, leaving 12 bases between the germline ends. In the original processing: Amplification of reference gene primers was used by the study to estimate nucleated cell counts. Data came from immunoSEQ multiplex PCR; TCRdb stores just in-frame clones and leaves some out. V and J calls and clone size are copied from that table; D and trimming were computed from the DNA. The data show about 110,000 clones, about 90% seen once. The TCR was taken from a woman aged 25 to 39 with acute or convalescent COVID-19. Sequencing was carried out using peripheral blood. The chain combines TRBV30 with TRBJ1-4; TRBD1 is a possible D gene (6 bases). CDR3 sequence: CAWSVGGSGEKLFF. The CDR3 DNA is TGTGCCTGGAGTGTAGGGGGTTCCGGTGAAAAACTGTTTTTT.